A selection of T cell receptor beta chains follows, all from one sample in a study of T-cell reconstitution after alpha-beta-depleted transplantation in children. TCRdb re-called the PCR reads through MiXCR, storing one row per CDR3 protein. In the table there are about 980,000 distinct CDR3 sequences, about 31% of which are singletons. Material: PBMCs, mostly from graft donor cells, obtained 360 days after TCRalphabeta/CD19-depleted stem cell transplant. The receptor set was obtained from a boy under two years old who had a stem cell transplant for SCID, so the T cells may come from the graft donor. Both conserved end residues are part of each CDR3. D genes are given only for firm matches. Rows give clone size only sometimes, using once, few, many, or a class for an expanded clone.

TRBV12-3/TRBV12-4,.,.,TRBJ1-5,16,TGTGCCAGCAGTTTCGGGGGTGTGTGGGGCAATCAGCCCCAGCATTTT,CASSFGGVWGNQPQHF
TRBV11-2,.,.,TRBJ1-5,15,TGTGCCAGCAGCTTCCTCATTGGGGGGCGCGAACCCCAGCATTTT,CASSFLIGGREPQHF
TRBV19,.,TRBD1,TRBJ1-1,18,TGTGCCAGCCGAAGAGCTACAGGGGGCTTGAGGGCGAACACTGAAGCTTTCTTT,CASRRATGGLRANTEAFF
TRBV5-8,few,TRBD2,TRBJ2-3,14,TGTGCCAGCAGCTTTAGCGGGGGGGCCCGTACGCAGTATTTT,CASSFSGGARTQYF
TRBV19,.,.,TRBJ2-6,18,TGTGCCAGTAGTCCTACGGGGGTTGGTTCCTCGGGGGCCAACGTCCTGACTTTC,CASSPTGVGSSGANVLTF
TRBV19,few,TRBD1,TRBJ1-5,15,TGTGCCAGCCAGACGGGGGACAGGTCGAATCAGCCCCAGCATTTT,CASQTGDRSNQPQHF
TRBV20-1,.,.,TRBJ2-7,13,TGCAGTGCCGGGGCCGGTAACCGCTACGAGCAGTACTTC,CSAGAGNRYEQYF
TRBV4-1,.,TRBD1,TRBJ1-3,16,TGCGCCAGCAGCCCGGACAGGGCGGATCCTGGAAACACCATATATTTT,CASSPDRADPGNTIYF
TRBV20-1,few,TRBD2,TRBJ2-2,18,TGCAGTGCTAGAGATTTAAAGAATAGCGGGGCGAACACCGGGGAGCTGTTTTTT,CSARDLKNSGANTGELFF
TRBV12-3/TRBV12-4,.,.,TRBJ2-3,14,TGTGCCAGCAGTTCCCCATGGGGGGAAGATACGCAGTATTTT,CASSSPWGEDTQYF
TRBV18,.,TRBD1,TRBJ2-1,16,TGTGCCAGCTCACCCTTACCGGGACAGGCGTACAATGAGCAGTTCTTC,CASSPLPGQAYNEQFF
TRBV12-3/TRBV12-4,.,.,TRBJ1-3,15,TGTGCCAGCCGTCCTGACCGACACTCTGGAAACACCATATATTTT,CASRPDRHSGNTIYF
TRBV20-1,.,.,TRBJ1-5,14,TGCAGTGCCAAGACGGGATATAGCAATCAGCCCCAGCATTTT,CSAKTGYSNQPQHF
TRBV6-2/TRBV6-3,few,.,TRBJ2-7,17,TGTGCCAGCAGTTCCTCTGCACCAAAAGGACACTCCTACGAGCAGTACTTC,CASSSSAPKGHSYEQYF
TRBV18,few,.,TRBJ2-1,15,TGTGCCAGCTCACCCGACCTTGGCTCCTACAATGAGCAGTTCTTC,CASSPDLGSYNEQFF
TRBV20-1,.,.,TRBJ2-4,15,TGCAGTGCCCGTCGACAGGCTCTAGCCAAAAACATTCAGTACTTC,CSARRQALAKNIQYF
TRBV4-1,.,TRBD1,TRBJ2-1,14,TGCGCCAGCAGCCGAGGGGACAGTAACAATGAGCAGTTCTTC,CASSRGDSNNEQFF
TRBV15,few,TRBD2,TRBJ2-1,16,TGTGCCACCAGCAGAGATCGCCGGGGGGGCTCGGATGAGCAGTTCTTC,CATSRDRRGGSDEQFF
TRBV2,.,TRBD2,TRBJ2-5,15,TGTGCCAGCAGAGTCGGGACTAGCGGGGTCCAAACCCAGTACTTC,CASRVGTSGVQTQYF
TRBV4-1,.,TRBD1,TRBJ1-3,15,TGCGCCAGCAGCCACGACAGGGGGTATGGAAACACCATATATTTT,CASSHDRGYGNTIYF
TRBV6-1,many,TRBD2,TRBJ2-1,15,TGTGCCAGCAGACCCACTAGCGGAGAATACAATGAGCAGTTCTTC,CASRPTSGEYNEQFF
TRBV12-3/TRBV12-4,few,TRBD1,TRBJ2-4,18,TGTGCCAGCAGTCCGACGGGACAGGGGATACTAGCCAAAAACATTCAGTACTTC,CASSPTGQGILAKNIQYF
TRBV5-1,.,TRBD1,TRBJ2-6,18,TGCGCCAGCAGCTTGGACAGGGGGCCACCTGCTGGGGCCAACGTCCTGACTTTC,CASSLDRGPPAGANVLTF
TRBV28,.,TRBD2,TRBJ2-4,19,TGTGCCAGCAGTAGGTCCCGGACTAGCGGGGAGTTAGCCAAAAACATTCAGTACTTC,CASSRSRTSGELAKNIQYF
TRBV5-1,few,.,TRBJ2-3,14,TGCGCCAGCAGCCGCCAAATACCAACAGATACGCAGTATTTT,CASSRQIPTDTQYF
TRBV7-8,.,.,TRBJ2-1,16,TGTGCCAGCAGCTCCACCAGGGGGACTCTACAATGGGAGCAGTTCTTC,CASSSTRGTLQWEQFF